This passage covers 24 T cell receptor beta chains from one sample sequenced in a study of OX40 agonist ivuxolimab in advanced cancers. Assay used: immunoSEQ multiplex PCR; TCRdb lists only in-frame clones, some missing. The sample has 65,000 or so clones, about four fifths seen once. Sequencing was performed on CD4+ or CD8+ T cells sorted from blood, taken in a trial of the OX40 agonist ivuxolimab. The receptor source for this set is an adult with an advanced solid tumor such as melanoma, head and neck, liver or kidney cancer.

CDR3 sequence: CASSISRTGEEREQFF. In DNA, the CDR3 is TGTGCCAGTAGTATATCAAGGACAGGGGAGGAGAGGGAGCAGTTCTTC. The chain uses TRBV19 and TRBJ2-1, with 9 bases fitting TRBD1. The CDR3 runs to 16 residues. V lost 2 bases, J lost 10 bases, and 12 bases stayed unmatched. CDR1 is LNHDA and CDR2 is SQIVND in the germline V gene (reference sequence).

The V gene is TRBV21-1, the J gene TRBJ1-5. TRBV21-1 is a known pseudogene. The CDR3 contains 12 residues. The CDR3 here is CASSKTEQPQHF. CDR3 in DNA: TGTGCCAGCAGCAAAACGGAGCAGCCCCAGCATTTT.

V and J are TRBV4-2 and TRBJ1-2; no firm D call. The CDR3 totals 16 residues. CDR1 and CDR2 from the germline V gene are LGHNA and YNFKEQ. V was trimmed by 4 bases and J by 2 bases, leaving 17 bases between them. The CDR3 region has the DNA TGTGCCAGCAGCCGGGTAGATGGGCAGACAAACTATGGCTACACCTTC. Protein: CASSRVDGQTNYGYTF.

This chain uses TRBV19 with TRBJ2-5; TRBD1 aligns across 9 bases. The end of the DNA is better explained by TRBJ2-7, so the J call may be wrong. Germline loops: CDR1 LNHDA, CDR2 SQIVND (reference sequence). The CDR3 has 14 residues. CDR3 residues: CASSLTGGIYEQYF. CDR3 sequence (DNA): TGTGCCAGTAGTTTGACAGGGGGTATCTACGAGCAGTACTTC.

V and J are TRBV7-2 and TRBJ1-1; a weak D match, TRBD1 (6 bases). The CDR3 spans 14 residues. V gave up 1 base and J gave up 3 bases, with 9 bases separating them. Germline V gene data show CDR1 as SGHTA and CDR2 as FQGNSA. In nucleotides, the CDR3 is TGTGCCAGCAGCTTAGAGGGGGTGCACACTGAAGCTTTCTTT. It codes for CASSLEGVHTEAFF.

CDR3 residues: CASSLVSGQETQYF. The CDR3 region has the DNA TGCGCCAGCAGCTTGGTGAGCGGGCAAGAGACCCAGTACTTC. The chain has TRBV5-1 and TRBJ2-5; D is perhaps TRBD2 (6 bases). The CDR3 loop spans 14 amino acids. V was cut by 0 bases and J by 2 bases, with 8 bases left in between. In germline, CDR1 is SGHRS, CDR2 YFSETQ.

This clone has only a few counts. This sequence joins TRBV4-1 and TRBJ2-7; a possible D gene is TRBD2 (7 bases). The CDR3 has 15 amino acids. Germline V gives CDR1 MGHRA, CDR2 YSYEKL. The ends were cut back, 1 base at V and 6 bases at J, with 16 bases in the middle. In DNA form, the CDR3 reads TGCGCCAGCAGCCAAGTAGGGGGGGTATCCGGCGAGCAGTACTTC. Its translation is CASSQVGGVSGEQYF.

The V and J genes are TRBV7-3 and TRBJ1-1; 7 positions match TRBD1. CDR3 size: 13 residues. V was pared by 5 bases and J by 6 bases, with 6 bases of the junction left unmatched. Germline V gene sequence: CDR1 SGHTA, CDR2 FQGTGA. The CDR3 here is CASSAGTEAEAFF. The CDR3 coding sequence is TGTGCCAGCAGCGCCGGGACAGAAGCTGAAGCTTTCTTT.

Turning to this clone: This sample also contains other DNA sequences that code for the same CDR3. The V and J genes are TRBV6-5 and TRBJ1-1; the D gene is possibly TRBD1 (5 bases). V lost 2 bases, J lost 3 bases, and 13 bases lay in between. This CDR3 spans 15 amino acids. The germline V gene has CDR1 MNHEY and CDR2 SVGAGI. The CDR3 DNA follows: TGTGCCAGCAGTTACGCAGACATGGGGGACACTGAAGCTTTCTTT. Its protein product is CASSYADMGDTEAFF.

The genes are TRBV2 and TRBJ2-5; 9 bases are a match to TRBD1. This CDR3 comprises 13 residues. Germline V gene lookup returns CDR1 SNHLY and CDR2 FYNNEI. Losses at the gene ends were 7 bases for V and 2 bases for J; bases not matched to a gene: 2. The CDR3 bases are TGTGCCAGCATCGGGACAGGGCAAGAGACCCAGTACTTC. Amino acid sequence: CASIGTGQETQYF.

This sequence joins TRBV7-7 and TRBJ2-2; 12 bases agree with TRBD2. The CDR3 is made up of 17 amino acids. Trimming removed 6 bases from V and 8 bases from J; junction bases left unmatched: 13. Germline values: CDR1 SSHAT, CDR2 FNYEAQ (reference sequence). Here the CDR3 DNA reads TGTGCCAGCAGTCCTACCGGGACTAGCGGGCGAGGGGGGGAGCTGTTTTTT. The encoded protein is CASSPTGTSGRGGELFF.

The chain employs TRBV6-5 and TRBJ2-3; TRBD2 matches at 11 bases. V shed 0 bases and J 4 bases; nucleotides not matched to a gene: 3. Germline loops: CDR1 MNHEY, CDR2 SVGAGI. The CDR3 covers 16 residues. The DNA of the CDR3 is TGTGCCAGCAGTTACTCTAGCGGGAGGGCCCCAGATACGCAGTATTTT. Protein sequence: CASSYSSGRAPDTQYF.

V and J are TRBV11-2 and TRBJ1-1; no firm D call. In germline, CDR1 is SGHAT, CDR2 FQNNGV. V lost 5 bases and J 5 bases, leaving 18 bases between the germline ends. This CDR3 comprises 15 residues. The CDR3 reads CASSTETLTPTEAFF. The CDR3 coding sequence is TGTGCCAGCAGCACAGAGACACTTACCCCTACTGAAGCTTTCTTT.

This clone was found once. The chain recombines TRBV29-1 with TRBJ1-3; D not certain. The germline V gene encodes CDR1 SQVTM and CDR2 ANQGSEA. The V and J ends lost 0 bases and 3 bases respectively, with 6 bases between them. The CDR3 sequence is 13 residues long. DNA for the CDR3: TGCAGCGTTGAAGATTCATATGGAAACACCATATATTTT. Translated: CSVEDSYGNTIYF.

CDR3 nucleotides: TGTGCCAGCAGCGCTGGACTAGCGGGAGACTACGAGCAGTACTTC. It is translated as CASSAGLAGDYEQYF. The chain employs TRBV9 and TRBJ2-7; TRBD2 matches at 13 bases. The CDR3 extends over 15 amino acids. Germline lookup yields CDR1 SGDLS and CDR2 YYNGEE. V shed 3 bases, J shed 3 bases, and the junction held 3 bases outside the gene matches.

This clone was counted a few times. This chain joins TRBV12-5 and TRBJ1-1; the match to TRBD1 covers 10 bases. Germline trimming cut 7 bases from V and 7 bases from J; bases unmatched to any gene: 9. The CDR3 length is 14 residues. Germline CDR1 is LGHNT and CDR2 is FRNRAP. CDR3 sequence (DNA): TGTGCTAGTGCCACCGACAGGGGGCAGGGTGAAGCTTTCTTT. It encodes CASATDRGQGEAFF.

This chain connects TRBV11-2 to TRBJ1-6; 7 nucleotides agree with TRBD1. With V trimmed by 4 bases and J by 6 bases, 6 bases remained unmatched. Germline CDR1 is SGHAT and CDR2 is FQNNGV. The CDR3 consists of 15 residues. The CDR3 nucleotides are TGTGCCAGCAGCTCCACAACAGGGGTTAATTCACCCCTCCACTTT. Protein sequence: CASSSTTGVNSPLHF. Looking up the rest from reference TRBV11-2 and TRBJ1-6 gives the full variable domain: EAGVAQSPRYKIIEKRQSVAFWCNPISGHATLYWYQQILGQGPKLLIQFQNNGVVDDSQLPKDRFSAERLKGVDSTLKIQPAKLEDSAVYLCASSSTTGVNSPLHFGNGTRLTVT.

The V call is TRBV7-2, the J call TRBJ2-1; D gene unclear. V was trimmed by 5 bases and J by 3 bases, leaving 5 bases between them. This CDR3 comprises 12 residues. Looked up from germline, CDR1 is SGHTA and CDR2 is FQGNSA. CDR3 protein: CASSINYNEQFF. CDR3 coding DNA: TGTGCCAGCAGCATCAACTACAATGAGCAGTTCTTC.

V and J are TRBV10-3 and TRBJ1-1; 7 bases are a match to TRBD1. This CDR3 is 13 amino acids long. Germline values: CDR1 ENHRY, CDR2 SYGVKD. V shed 7 bases and J 1 base; nucleotides not matched to a gene: 3. The CDR3 region has the DNA TGTGCCATCAAAGGACAGGCGAACACTGAAGCTTTCTTT. It yields the protein CAIKGQANTEAFF.

As DNA, the CDR3 is TGTGCCAGCAGCACCGGACAGGAGGCCTACAATGAGCAGTTCTTC. Residues: CASSTGQEAYNEQFF. The chain links TRBV7-3 to TRBJ2-1, with 7 bases lining up with TRBD1. Trimming cost V 5 bases and J 2 bases; bases outside gene matches: 6. The germline V gene has CDR1 SGHTA and CDR2 FQGTGA. This CDR3 is built from 15 residues. The whole variable domain, filled in from reference TRBV7-3 and TRBJ2-1, reads GAGVSQTPSNKVTEKGKYVELRCDPISGHTALYWYRQSLGQGPEFLIYFQGTGAADDSGLPNDRFFAVRPEGSVSTLKIQRTERGDSAVYLCASSTGQEAYNEQFFGPGTRLTVL.

The chain uses TRBV6-5 and TRBJ2-2; D might be TRBD1 or TRBD2, each matching 5 bases. Germline-derived CDR1 and CDR2 are MNHEY and SVGAGI. The CDR3 length is 13 residues. The V gene lost 9 bases and the J gene lost 0 bases, with 8 bases spanning the gap. The CDR3 bases are TGTGCCAGGGGACGGTCGAACACCGGGGAGCTGTTTTTT. It yields the protein CARGRSNTGELFF.

The J gene is TRBJ1-6, the V gene TRBV11-2, with TRBD1 as a possible D gene (5 bases). This CDR3 comprises 15 residues. V lost 5 bases, J lost 9 bases, and 17 bases lay in between. Germline V gives CDR1 SGHAT, CDR2 FQNNGV. The CDR3 reads CASSPPRGAISPLHF. Written as DNA, the CDR3 is TGTGCCAGCAGCCCCCCGCGAGGGGCGATTTCACCCCTCCACTTT.

The chain couples TRBV5-1 to TRBJ2-6; D gene unclear. This CDR3 has 16 amino acids. V lost 4 bases and J 1 base, leaving 12 bases between the germline ends. Germline V gene sequence: CDR1 SGHRS, CDR2 YFSETQ. Written as DNA, the CDR3 is TGCGCCAGCAGCCCATCCACCGAGTCTGGGGCCAACGTCCTGACTTTC. It encodes CASSPSTESGANVLTF.

This rearrangement joins TRBV5-1 to TRBJ2-7, with D uncertain. V lost 4 bases and J 6 bases, leaving 11 bases between the germline ends. This CDR3 contains 12 residues. Per the germline V gene, CDR1 is SGHRS and CDR2 is YFSETQ. The CDR3 nucleotides are TGCGCCAGCAGCACTGGCACTGTCGAGCAGTACTTC. Protein sequence: CASSTGTVEQYF.